This T cell receptor beta chain was recovered during a study of blood T cell repertoires in COVID-19. TCRdb's copy holds only in-frame clones and misses some; the assay was immunoSEQ multiplex PCR. The sample gives over 85,000 clones, more than 75% of which show up once; 15% is in the top ten. The receptor was isolated from a human donor in a cohort sampled during active COVID-19. Sequenced: peripheral blood.

The CDR3 loop reads CASRPGEGPNYGYTF. CDR3 in DNA: TGTGCCAGCAGACCCGGGGAGGGCCCAAACTATGGCTACACCTTC. The V gene is TRBV6-5, the J gene TRBJ1-2; the D is unclear. Trimming cost V 6 bases and J 2 bases, with 16 bases left between them. Germline V lookup: CDR1 MNHEY, CDR2 SVGAGI. This CDR3 is 15 amino acids long.